Listed below are T cell receptor beta chains from one sample, sequenced in a study of cytomegalovirus exposure and HLA in healthy donors. Here immunoSEQ multiplex PCR was the method, and the copy in TCRdb shows in-frame clones only, minus some. The sample consists of around 67,000 clones, approximately 60% of them appearing once. The sequencing sample was made of PBMCs. All receptors derive from a woman aged 45-65 years in good health and CMV-seronegative. CDR3s include the opening cysteine and the closing phenylalanine or tryptophan. The D gene is left open where the match is weak. A clone size is listed for some rows: how often the clone was seen (once, few, many), or a class if it is expanded.

cdr3_nt | cdr3_aa | j_call | d_call | clone_size | v_call
TGCAGCGTTGAGGAGACAGGGGGTGGCACCAACGTCCTGACTTTC | CSVEETGGGTNVLTF | TRBJ2-6 | TRBD1 | NA | TRBV29-1
TGTGCCAGCGCAAGCGGAGCTCACACCGGGGAGCTGTTTTTT | CASASGAHTGELFF | TRBJ2-2 | NA | NA | TRBV7-3
TGTGCCAGCAGCGTAGAAGGCGGAACCCAGAATTTT | CASSVEGGTQNF | TRBJ1-5 | NA | NA | TRBV9
TGTGCCAGCAGCTCAATATACGCGGGGGGGGATACGCAGTATTTT | CASSSIYAGGDTQYF | TRBJ2-3 | TRBD2 | NA | TRBV5-4
TGCAGCGTTTCGGGGATTGCAGATACGCGGTATTTT | CSVSGIADTRYF | TRBJ2-3 | NA | few | TRBV29-1
TGTGCCAGCAGCTTAACATGGCAGAGCAATCAGCCCCAGCATTTT | CASSLTWQSNQPQHF | TRBJ1-5 | NA | few | TRBV7-2
TGTGCCAGCAGCTTAGCCCCTTTGCCGGGTGGCGGGCAGTACTTC | CASSLAPLPGGGQYF | TRBJ2-7 | NA | few | TRBV11-2
TGTGCCAGCAGTTCCCTGACAGGGTCGGGCTACACCTTC | CASSSLTGSGYTF | TRBJ1-2 | TRBD1 | NA | TRBV6-6
TGTGCCAGTAGTATAGTTCTCGGGGAAAATCAGCCCCAGCATTTT | CASSIVLGENQPQHF | TRBJ1-5 | NA | NA | TRBV19
TGTGCCAGCAGTTGGGCCCTTAAGGGGGCTTCTGGCTACACCTTC | CASSWALKGASGYTF | TRBJ1-2 | TRBD1 | NA | TRBV28
TGTGCCAGTAGTATAGAGCTTCCTACCGCGGGAGGCTACACCTTC | CASSIELPTAGGYTF | TRBJ1-2 | NA | NA | TRBV19
TGTGCCAGCAGTTTAACCTACAGGGGCGCCTATCAGCCCCAGCATTTT | CASSLTYRGAYQPQHF | TRBJ1-5 | TRBD1 | NA | TRBV28
TGTGCCAGCATCTCGGGGGGCTTAGACTATGGCTACACCTTC | CASISGGLDYGYTF | TRBJ1-2 | NA | once | TRBV28
TGTGCTAGCAGCCCAGTCCCAGGGGGTGAAAAACTGTTTTTT | CASSPVPGGEKLFF | TRBJ1-4 | TRBD1 | NA | TRBV7-7
TGTGCCAGCAGTCGCGGGACCTACGAGCAGTACTTC | CASSRGTYEQYF | TRBJ2-7 | NA | NA | TRBV25-1
TGTGCCAGCAGCTTGGATCGGGGAATAAGTGATGGCTACACCTTC | CASSLDRGISDGYTF | TRBJ1-2 | NA | NA | TRBV5-4
TGTGCCAGCAGGATGAGCGGGACAGGGGGCACTGAAGCTTTCTTT | CASRMSGTGGTEAFF | TRBJ1-1 | TRBD1 | NA | TRBV11-1
TGTGCCAGCAGTTACCAGGGTGGTAAACATGGCTACACCTTC | CASSYQGGKHGYTF | TRBJ1-2 | NA | NA | TRBV6-5
TGTGCCAGCAGCTTGGACAGGGTAGGTGGCTACACCTTC | CASSLDRVGGYTF | TRBJ1-2 | NA | few | TRBV5-5
TGCGCCAGCAGGACAGGGTGGGAGCAGTACTTC | CASRTGWEQYF | TRBJ2-7 | TRBD1 | once | TRBV10-2
TGTGCCAGCAGTTACAGCGGGAGATACTACAATGAGCAGTTCTTC | CASSYSGRYYNEQFF | TRBJ2-1 | TRBD2 | NA | TRBV6-5
TGCGCCAGCAGCCAAGATGCACTTAACAATCAGCCCCAGCATTTT | CASSQDALNNQPQHF | TRBJ1-5 | NA | few | TRBV4-3
TGTGCCAGCAGCACAGGGGAATCAACCGGGGAGCTGTTTTTT | CASSTGESTGELFF | TRBJ2-2 | TRBD1 | NA | TRBV7-3
TGTGCCAGCAGTCAGCGGGAGGTTAGGGATACGCAGTATTTT | CASSQREVRDTQYF | TRBJ2-3 | TRBD2 | few | TRBV6-5
TGTGCCAGCAGTTTACACACAGGGGGCAATCAGCCCCAGCATTTT | CASSLHTGGNQPQHF | TRBJ1-5 | TRBD1 | NA | TRBV28
TGCGCCAGCAGCTCAGCGAAAGAGACCCAGTACTTC | CASSSAKETQYF | TRBJ2-5 | NA | few | TRBV5-1
TGTGCCAGCAGTCAGGGGACGAACACTGAAGCTTTCTTT | CASSQGTNTEAFF | TRBJ1-1 | NA | NA | TRBV7-3
TGTGCCAGCAGTTTATATCCGGGACTAGCGGGAGGTGGCTCCTACAATGAGCAGTTCTTC | CASSLYPGLAGGGSYNEQFF | TRBJ2-1 | TRBD2 | once | TRBV27
TGTGCCTGGAGTAGGCAGGAGAACACTGAAGCTTTCTTT | CAWSRQENTEAFF | TRBJ1-1 | NA | NA | TRBV30
TGTGCCACCAGCAGAGATCAGAACGAAGCGGGCTACACCTTC | CATSRDQNEAGYTF | TRBJ1-2 | NA | NA | TRBV15
TGTGCCACCAGCAGAGATTCGGGACTAGCGGGAGGCGAGCAGTACTTC | CATSRDSGLAGGEQYF | TRBJ2-7 | TRBD2 | few | TRBV15